Listed below are T cell receptor beta chains from one sample, sequenced in a study of CD8+ T cells in alopecia areata. The assay was immunoSEQ multiplex PCR, and TCRdb's table has in-frame clones only and misses some. The sample lists about 200,000 clones; roughly 70% were seen once. The sample was CD4+ T cells sorted from blood, taken between weeks 47 and 50, from a patient treated with tofacitinib. The receptors stem from a human donor with alopecia areata. Each CDR3 is given with its conserved first and last residue. The D gene is left open where the match is weak. Rows give clone size only sometimes, using once, few, many, or a class for an expanded clone.

j_call | clone_size | d_call | v_call | cdr3_aa | cdr3_nt
TRBJ1-5 | - | - | TRBV29-1 | CSVGGTRNQPQHF | TGCAGCGTTGGGGGGACCAGAAATCAGCCCCAGCATTTT
TRBJ2-5 | once | - | TRBV5-1 | CASRGMETQYF | TGCGCCAGCAGGGGAATGGAGACCCAGTACTTC
TRBJ2-7 | - | - | TRBV11-2 | CASSQRAVRTYEQYF | TGTGCCAGCAGTCAAAGGGCAGTGAGGACCTACGAGCAGTACTTC
TRBJ2-1 | - | - | TRBV9 | CASSVDPHTGSYNEQFF | TGTGCCAGCAGCGTAGATCCCCATACTGGCTCCTACAATGAGCAGTTCTTC
TRBJ2-7 | - | - | TRBV15 | CATSTNRYEQYF | TGTGCCACCAGTACGAACCGCTACGAGCAGTACTTC
TRBJ1-1 | - | - | TRBV10-3 | CAVRGIMNTEAFF | TGTGCCGTTAGGGGGATCATGAACACTGAAGCTTTCTTT
TRBJ2-7 | few | - | TRBV2 | CASKDYQYEQYF | TGTGCCAGTAAGGACTACCAGTACGAGCAGTACTTC
TRBJ2-5 | - | - | TRBV7-2 | CASTGITPETQYF | TGTGCCAGCACGGGCATCACCCCAGAGACCCAGTACTTC
TRBJ1-1 | few | - | TRBV4-3 | CASSQGTLWGTEAFF | TGCGCCAGCAGCCAAGGTACCTTGTGGGGCACTGAAGCTTTCTTT
TRBJ1-1 | - | TRBD1 | TRBV9 | CASSPGQGDTEAFF | TGTGCCAGCAGCCCGGGACAGGGCGACACTGAAGCTTTCTTT
TRBJ2-5 | few | TRBD1 | TRBV29-1 | CSVRQGGETQYF | TGCAGCGTTAGACAGGGCGGGGAGACCCAGTACTTC
TRBJ2-1 | - | - | TRBV7-2 | CASSPRMLGHEQFF | TGTGCCAGCAGCCCCCGGATGCTTGGGCATGAGCAGTTCTTC
TRBJ2-3 | - | - | TRBV4-3 | CASRPWVGSVDTQYF | TGCGCCAGCCGTCCCTGGGTTGGCTCGGTAGATACGCAGTATTTT
TRBJ2-3 | once | - | TRBV4-3 | CASSQGRTGADTQYF | TGCGCCAGCAGCCAAGGGAGGACTGGGGCAGATACGCAGTATTTT
TRBJ2-7 | - | - | TRBV7-2 | CASSLPTTYEQYF | TGTGCCAGCAGCTTACCTACCACCTACGAGCAGTACTTC
TRBJ1-1 | - | - | TRBV10-2 | CASSARRDTEAFF | TGCGCCAGCAGTGCAAGGCGAGACACTGAAGCTTTCTTT
TRBJ1-1 | - | - | TRBV4-3 | CASAKDRPLETFF | TGCGCCAGCGCGAAAGACAGGCCCCTGGAAACTTTCTTT
TRBJ2-3 | - | - | TRBV5-6 | CASSLGGTSTDTQYF | TGTGCCAGCAGCTTGGGGGGGACTAGCACAGATACGCAGTATTTT
TRBJ1-1 | few | - | TRBV11-2 | CASSLRIRGSSGAFF | TGTGCCAGCAGCTTACGCATCAGGGGCTCCTCTGGAGCTTTCTTT
TRBJ2-3 | - | - | TRBV7-3 | CASSPGSPSTDTQYF | TGTGCCAGCAGCCCCGGGAGCCCTAGCACAGATACGCAGTATTTT
TRBJ1-2 | - | - | TRBV29-1 | CSVEERGRSSGYTF | TGCAGCGTTGAAGAGAGGGGACGATCGTCTGGCTACACCTTC
TRBJ1-5 | few | - | TRBV19 | CASSTGSQPQHF | TGTGCCAGTAGTACAGGGAGTCAGCCCCAGCATTTT
TRBJ1-1 | - | - | TRBV25-1 | CASSGQGSGAEAFF | TGTGCCAGCAGTGGTCAGGGGAGTGGAGCTGAAGCTTTCTTT
TRBJ1-5 | - | - | TRBV6-1 | CAVCWDSNQPQHF | TGTGCCGTATGTTGGGATAGCAATCAGCCCCAGCATTTT
TRBJ2-7 | - | - | TRBV5-1 | CASSGTGTLQYF | TGCGCCAGCAGCGGAACCGGGACACTGCAGTACTTC
TRBJ1-2 | - | TRBD1 | TRBV18 | CASSPLQGEGYTF | TGTGCCAGCTCACCGTTACAGGGGGAAGGCTACACCTTC
TRBJ2-6 | - | - | TRBV30 | CAWSVRGSGANVLTF | TGTGCCTGGAGTGTTAGGGGCTCTGGGGCCAACGTCCTGACTTTC
TRBJ2-5 | - | - | TRBV5-6 | CASSPLGSSHKETQYF | TGTGCCAGCAGCCCTCTAGGGTCCTCACATAAGGAGACCCAGTACTTC
TRBJ1-1 | - | - | TRBV29-1 | CSVGTSLNTEAFF | TGCAGCGTTGGGACCTCGTTGAACACTGAAGCTTTCTTT
TRBJ1-1 | - | TRBD1 | TRBV5-1 | CASSPGQGLGADTEAFF | TGCGCCAGCAGCCCAGGACAGGGGTTGGGTGCGGACACTGAAGCTTTCTTT
TRBJ1-2 | - | - | TRBV5-6 | CASSETPRANYGYTF | TGTGCCAGCAGCGAAACCCCCCGGGCTAACTATGGCTACACCTTC
TRBJ2-3 | - | TRBD2 | TRBV27 | CASSRTSGGPTQYF | TGTGCCAGCAGTAGAACTAGCGGGGGACCTACGCAGTATTTT
TRBJ1-5 | - | - | TRBV5-6 | CASSLDRTQPQHF | TGTGCCAGCAGCTTGGACAGGACGCAGCCCCAGCATTTT
TRBJ2-7 | few | - | TRBV6-1 | CASSEAHISYEQYF | TGTGCCAGCAGTGAAGCCCATATAAGCTACGAGCAGTACTTC
TRBJ2-7 | - | - | TRBV7-2 | CASFEQTGTAPYEQYF | TGTGCCAGCTTTGAGCAAACCGGGACTGCACCCTACGAGCAGTACTTC
TRBJ1-2 | - | TRBD1 | TRBV7-2 | CASSARLDRGPDGYTF | TGTGCCAGCAGCGCCCGTCTGGACAGGGGGCCGGATGGCTACACCTTC
TRBJ2-7 | few | - | TRBV29-1 | CSVEGAYEQYF | TGCAGCGTTGAGGGGGCCTACGAGCAGTACTTC
TRBJ1-4 | - | - | TRBV15 | CATGVGPSEKLFF | TGTGCCACCGGAGTCGGCCCTTCCGAAAAACTGTTTTTT
TRBJ2-1 | few | - | TRBV30 | CAWSVSVEQFF | TGTGCCTGGAGTGTATCCGTTGAGCAGTTCTTC
TRBJ1-2 | - | - | TRBV7-2 | CASSLETGRRYTF | TGTGCCAGCAGCTTAGAGACAGGCCGGCGCTACACCTTC
TRBJ2-5 | - | TRBD1 | TRBV29-1 | CSVGGDRGRETQYF | TGCAGCGTTGGAGGGGACAGGGGGCGAGAGACCCAGTACTTC
TRBJ1-2 | - | - | TRBV30 | CAWSSPRQDRKFGYTF | TGTGCCTGGAGTTCGCCCCGACAGGACCGAAAGTTTGGCTACACCTTC
TRBJ1-1 | - | - | TRBV4-3 | CASSQDRGTEAFF | TGCGCCAGCAGCCAAGACAGGGGTACTGAAGCTTTCTTT
TRBJ2-3 | few | - | TRBV5-1 | CASSLARGDTQYF | TGCGCCAGCAGCTTGGCCCGGGGGGATACGCAGTATTTT
TRBJ1-1 | few | - | TRBV29-1 | CSVGGGGRTEAFF | TGCAGCGTTGGAGGAGGAGGTCGAACTGAAGCTTTCTTT
TRBJ1-2 | - | - | TRBV29-1 | CSVDSGGYGYTF | TGCAGCGTTGACAGCGGTGGCTATGGCTACACCTTC
TRBJ2-6 | few | - | TRBV7-8 | CASSLDWANVLTF | TGTGCCAGCAGCTTAGACTGGGCCAACGTCCTGACTTTC
TRBJ1-1 | - | - | TRBV30 | CAWAPGRETEAFF | TGTGCCTGGGCTCCGGGGAGAGAGACTGAAGCTTTCTTT
TRBJ2-7 | - | - | TRBV6-5 | CASSETASYEQYF | TGTGCCAGCAGTGAGACAGCCTCCTACGAGCAGTACTTC
TRBJ1-2 | - | - | TRBV7-2 | CASSSLTRTVGAF | TGTGCCAGCAGCTCGCTCACACGGACAGTCGGCGCCTTC
TRBJ2-7 | - | TRBD1 | TRBV5-1 | CASSYTIRTGRGEQYF | TGCGCCAGCAGTTATACTATACGGACAGGTAGAGGCGAGCAGTACTTC
TRBJ2-5 | - | - | TRBV5-1 | CASSLGTAQETQYF | TGCGCCAGCAGCTTGGGGACAGCCCAAGAGACCCAGTACTTC